This entry is about one TCR beta chain. The clone's antigen remains unknown. Per-base quality was not reported, and no clone a single base away is much larger than it. Reading from cysteine to phenylalanine, the CDR3 counts 15 amino acids. The entry retains the CDR3 DNA only, 45 bases that are in frame from base 1. CDR1 and CDR2 were assigned from the germline V gene as MDHEN and SYDVKM. V was cut back by 1 base and J by 4 bases, leaving a gap of 11 bases between them. Library preparation employed the immunoSEQ multiplex PCR assay. Rearranged TCR beta chain sequences were amplified with the hsTCRB Kit following the manufacturer's protocol. Sequencing of TCRB libraries was carried out on an Illumina MiSeq. As for the original processing: The kit vendor's proprietary platform handled demultiplexing, trimming and gene mapping. TCRdb re-hosts the immuneACCESS table, in-frame sequences only. Its copies lack some clones; in the studies checked, an unresolved V gene accounts for under half of them, and the cause for the rest is not known. V and J calls and clone size are given by that table; D and trimming were obtained from the DNA. For this sample there are tens of thousands of clones; around 87% appear just once. Jointly, the top ten make up about 2% of the sample.

This record comes from a study of a mutant IDH1 vaccine in newly diagnosed glioma (dated by TCRdb to about 2021). Regarding the study in general: Vaccination was initiated 4-6 weeks after radiotherapy alone, or concurrently with temozolomide cycles in the chemotherapy-containing groups. Longitudinal TCRB deep sequencing was done for fewer than 30 treated patients, wherever samples were available for exploratory analyses. Peripheral blood was drawn at six visits: V03 (baseline), V05, V07, V10, V12 and V13. The week-35 safety follow-up took place at visit V12, and the week-47 end of study took place at visit V13. Of the roughly 30 treated patients, around 62% were male and approximately 40% were female, and a mean age of roughly 37 years was recorded. Before enrollment, most patients had been given radiochemotherapy with temozolomide as standard therapy, while the rest had received either radiotherapy alone or temozolomide alone.

Here is what the overall study found, with its caveats: Across multiple MHC alleles, vaccine-induced immune responses were seen in more than 90% of patients. It was noted by the authors that analyses of patient blood samples could not be reproduced owing to sample limitations. Pseudoprogression seemed to be unrelated to changes in the top peripheral T cell clonotypes found by TCRB sequencing. Selection of PBMC samples for TCRB deep sequencing was based on availability.

According to the study, the label for this sample's time point signals: week 35, safety follow-up. Each vaccine dose, consisting of 300 ug of a 20-mer mutant IDH1 peptide in Montanide, was administered subcutaneously with topical imiquimod. Patients received eight vaccinations in weeks 1, 3, 5, 7, 11, 15, 19 and 23, corresponding to visits V03 through V10. The donors had newly diagnosed IDH1-mutant astrocytomas of WHO grade 3 or 4 that showed loss of nuclear ATRX. The samples were drawn from NOA16, a multicentre, single-arm, open-label phase I trial in Germany that tested a mutant IDH1 peptide vaccine in humans for the first time. Genomic DNA for TCRB sequencing was isolated from EDTA blood with the DNeasy Blood and Tissue Kit.

The source of this sequence is a man younger than 45 with glioma. Sequencing used PBMCs, obtained from a glioma patient whose treatment included an IDH1 peptide vaccine. The sequence links TRBV28 to TRBJ1-3; no D gene is confidently identified. The DNA sequence reads TGTGCCAGCAGTTTATTCCTGGGTGCCGGAAACACCATATATTTT. Its product reads: CASSLFLGAGNTIYF.